A single sample gave rise to the 23 T cell receptor beta chains below, sequenced in a study of early T cells in non-severe SARS-CoV-2 infection. TCRdb redid the calling of the 5' RACE reads with MiXCR, one entry per CDR3 protein. This sample has about 50,000 distinct CDR3 sequences, with about 10% found just once. Sequenced input: whole blood. The receptors stem from an adult who was a healthcare worker with PCR-confirmed SARS-CoV-2 infection or an uninfected control (not recorded which).

The chain combines TRBV29-1 with TRBJ2-7; D tentatively reads TRBD1 or TRBD2 (6 bases each). Deletions cut 5 bases from V and 0 bases from J, with 8 bases between. Per the germline V gene, CDR1 is SQVTM and CDR2 is ANQGSEA. This CDR3 comprises 12 residues. In DNA form, the CDR3 reads TGCAGCGTTTGGGGGGCCTCCTACGAGCAGTACTTC. Amino acid sequence: CSVWGASYEQYF.

The chain has TRBV11-2 and TRBJ1-1; no clear D gene. The V gene's germline CDR1 is SGHAT and CDR2 FQNNGV. With 1 base removed from V and 1 base from J, the gap between germline ends came to 4 bases. This CDR3 is built from 13 residues. The CDR3 nucleotides are TGTGCCAGCAGCTTAGGACCGAACACTGAAGCTTTCTTT. Its protein is CASSLGPNTEAFF.

This clonotype was counted at least ten times. The genes are TRBV2 and TRBJ2-1; 13 bases align to TRBD2. CDR3 length equals 15 residues. Germline V lookup: CDR1 SNHLY, CDR2 FYNNEI. J was trimmed by 6 bases and V by 6 bases; bases with no gene match: 5. The CDR3 sequence is CASSEGLAGINEQFF. The CDR3 nucleotides are TGTGCCAGCAGCGAGGGACTAGCGGGGATCAATGAGCAGTTCTTC.

There are many counts of this clonotype. The genes are TRBV6-2 or TRBV6-3 and TRBJ2-7; 9 bases match TRBD2. The CDR3 runs to 13 residues. CDR1 is MNHEY and CDR2 is SVGEGT in the germline V gene. V shed 7 bases and J 5 bases; nucleotides not matched to a gene: 6. The CDR3 here is CASTLAGENEQYF. DNA of the CDR3: TGTGCCAGCACCTTAGCGGGAGAAAACGAGCAGTACTTC.

This clonotype was seen ten or more times. The CDR3 nucleotides read TGTGCCAGCAGTAGAGCCTACGAGCAGTACTTC. Translated: CASSRAYEQYF. The chain has TRBV12-3 or TRBV12-4 and TRBJ2-7; D gene ambiguous. With 5 bases removed from V and 2 bases from J, the gap between germline ends came to 4 bases. CDR3 length: 11 residues.

In its sample, this clonotype was seen a few times. The chain is built from TRBV29-1 and TRBJ1-5, with D hard to call. V dropped 4 bases and J dropped 0 bases, with 10 bases sitting between them. CDR1 and CDR2 from the germline V gene are SQVTM and ANQGSEA. This CDR3 is built from 14 residues. DNA for the CDR3: TGCAGCGTTGTTGATCCAAATAGCAATCAGCCCCAGCATTTT. It specifies CSVVDPNSNQPQHF.

The sample holds many counts of this clonotype. The chain recombines TRBV12-5 with TRBJ1-2; D not certain. The V gene lost 1 base and the J gene lost 8 bases, with 20 bases spanning the gap. The germline V gene encodes CDR1 LGHNT and CDR2 FRNRAP. This CDR3 has 16 amino acids. As DNA, the CDR3 is TGTGCTAGTGGTTTGGGCTTTCGGGGAGAGGAGGAGGGCTACACCTTC. Amino acid sequence: CASGLGFRGEEEGYTF.

The V and J genes are TRBV7-2 and TRBJ2-7; TRBD1 matches 9 bases. This CDR3 is 14 amino acids long. The germline V gene has CDR1 SGHTA and CDR2 FQGNSA. Trimming removed 5 bases from V and 5 bases from J; junction bases left unmatched: 7. CDR3 sequence reads: CASSLGQGGNEQYF. The CDR3 DNA sequence: TGTGCCAGCAGCCTGGGACAGGGTGGCAACGAGCAGTACTTC.

CDR3 loop: CASLRTGGNTIYF. The CDR3 DNA follows: TGTGCCAGCCTTCGTACGGGTGGAAACACCATATATTTT. The J gene is TRBJ1-3, the V gene TRBV12-3 or TRBV12-4; D gene uncertain. The CDR3 covers 13 residues. V lost 8 bases, J lost 3 bases, and 11 bases lay in between.

This clonotype was seen a handful of times. The rearrangement uses TRBV29-1 and TRBJ2-3; TRBD2 matches at 13 bases. The CDR3 is 17 amino acids. The V segment lost 6 bases and the J segment 4 bases; nucleotides outside the gene matches: 13. Germline-derived CDR1 and CDR2 are SQVTM and ANQGSEA. CDR3 sequence reads: CSVGGPGTSGAPDTQYF. CDR3 in DNA: TGCAGCGTAGGAGGTCCTGGGACTAGCGGGGCCCCAGATACGCAGTATTTT.

The chain joins TRBV7-2 to TRBJ2-1; TRBD2 agrees at 9 bases. The V gene end was trimmed by 3 bases and the J gene end by 0 bases; junction bases not matched to a gene: 0. This CDR3 is 15 amino acids long. Germline-derived CDR1 and CDR2 are SGHTA and FQGNSA. For the CDR3, the DNA is TGTGCCAGCAGCTTTAGCGGGAGCTCCTACAATGAGCAGTTCTTC. This sequence encodes CASSFSGSSYNEQFF.

This clonotype was counted only a few times. The chain combines TRBV20-1 with TRBJ2-3; 12 bases agree with TRBD2. The germline gives CDR1 DFQATT, CDR2 SNEGSKA (reference sequence). This CDR3 is built from 16 residues. CDR3 nucleotides: TGCAGCCTACTAGCGGGAGGACCGGAAGACACAGATACGCAGTATTTT. Translated: CSLLAGGPEDTDTQYF.

The table lists this clonotype with many counts. This sequence joins TRBV6-4 and TRBJ2-1, with 9 nucleotides matching TRBD2. The junction had 5 bases not matched to a gene; V was cut back by 5 bases and J by 6 bases. The CDR3 loop spans 14 amino acids. CDR1 and CDR2 from the germline V gene are MRHNA and SNTAGT. CDR3: CASSNLAGINEQFF. The CDR3 coding sequence is TGTGCCAGCAGTAACCTAGCGGGAATCAATGAGCAGTTCTTC.

The V call is TRBV7-9, the J call TRBJ1-2; D is perhaps TRBD1 (5 bases). Trimming took off 3 bases at V and 4 bases at J, with 12 bases between the two ends. The CDR3 is made up of 14 amino acids. Germline lookup yields CDR1 SEHNR and CDR2 FQNEAQ (reference sequence). The CDR3 coding sequence is TGTGCCAGCAGCTTCGGCAGGGCGGGCTATGGCTACACCTTC. Amino acids: CASSFGRAGYGYTF. Complete variable domain (other parts from reference TRBV7-9 and TRBJ1-2): DTGVSQNPRHKITKRGQNVTFRCDPISEHNRLYWYRQTLGQGPEFLTYFQNEAQLEKSRLLSDRFSAERPKGSFSTLEIQRTEQGDSAMYLCASSFGRAGYGYTFGSGTRLTVV.

CDR3 bases: TGTGCTAGTGGTTTGCCTCCACAGGGGCCCAGCTCCTACGAGCAGTACTTC. Translation gives CASGLPPQGPSSYEQYF. The chain links TRBV12-5 to TRBJ2-7; TRBD1 matches 7 bases. V dropped 2 bases and J dropped 0; count of bases not matched to a gene: 10. From germline, CDR1 is LGHNT and CDR2 FRNRAP. CDR3 length equals 17 residues.

The genes are TRBV6-6 and TRBJ2-1, with 7 bases fitting TRBD1. The CDR3 contains 15 residues. CDR1 and CDR2 (germline): MNHNY, SVGAGI (reference sequence). V lost 6 bases, J lost 2 bases, and 7 bases stayed unmatched. CDR3 amino acids: CASSPDRVTYNEQFF. In DNA form, the CDR3 reads TGTGCCAGCAGCCCTGACAGGGTTACCTACAATGAGCAGTTCTTC.

This clonotype has a count of ten or more. This sequence joins TRBV6-6 and TRBJ1-5, with TRBD1 identical over 7 bases. CDR1 and CDR2 from the germline V gene are MNHNY and SVGAGI (reference sequence). The CDR3 contains 19 residues. V lost 7 bases, J lost 2 bases, and 20 bases stayed unmatched. DNA of the CDR3: TGTGCCAGCAATATACCGTCCGGGACAGCTTCAGGCGGCAATCAGCCCCAGCATTTT. Translating it yields CASNIPSGTASGGNQPQHF.

This clonotype was seen a few times. The chain links TRBV5-1 to TRBJ2-1; 11 nucleotides align to TRBD2. J was trimmed by 6 bases and V by 6 bases; bases with no gene match: 17. The CDR3 covers 18 residues. The V gene's germline CDR1 is SGHRS and CDR2 YFSETQ. CDR3 loop: CASKRTELAGVVGNEQFF. The CDR3 DNA reads as TGCGCCAGCAAACGGACCGAACTAGCGGGAGTAGTGGGCAATGAGCAGTTCTTC.

This rearrangement joins TRBV6-6 to TRBJ2-7; 8 bases map to TRBD1. The CDR3 has 14 amino acids. V trimming: 7 bases; J trimming: 3 bases; junction bases outside the gene matches: 8. The germline V gene encodes CDR1 MNHNY and CDR2 SVGAGI (reference sequence). CDR3 loop: CASTNRDRNYEQYF. CDR3 sequence (DNA): TGTGCCAGCACTAACCGGGACAGGAACTACGAGCAGTACTTC.

The CDR3 is CASSLAGRATNYGYTF. CDR3 coding DNA: TGTGCCAGCAGCTTAGCGGGCAGGGCCACTAACTATGGCTACACCTTC. The V call is TRBV7-9, the J call TRBJ1-2, with D perhaps TRBD1 (5 bases). The germline V and J ends were trimmed by 0 bases and 0 bases, with 11 bases remaining between them. Germline CDR1 SEHNR, CDR2 FQNEAQ (reference sequence). The CDR3 extends over 16 amino acids.

At least ten counts were recorded for this clonotype. The chain carries TRBV6-1 and TRBJ1-1; D not resolved. Looked up from germline, CDR1 is MNHNS and CDR2 is SASEGT. CDR3 length: 12 amino acids. V lost 7 bases and J lost 11, with 17 bases in between. CDR3 in amino acids: CASTDPPLGAFF. The DNA of the CDR3 is TGTGCCAGCACCGATCCCCCCCTGGGGGCTTTCTTT.

This clonotype was found many times. This chain links TRBV7-2 with TRBJ2-1; D gene uncertain. CDR3 length equals 13 residues. CDR1 and CDR2 from the germline V gene are SGHTA and FQGNSA. Trimming removed 1 base at V and 2 bases at J, with 3 bases between. This CDR3 is CASSLGPYNEQFF. The CDR3 DNA reads TGTGCCAGCAGCTTAGGGCCCTACAATGAGCAGTTCTTC. The full variable domain, with the rest looked up from reference TRBV7-2 and TRBJ2-1, is GAGVSQSPSNKVTEKGKDVELRCDPISGHTALYWYRQSLGQGLEFLIYFQGNSAPDKSGLPSDRFSAERTGGSVSTLTIQRTQQEDSAVYLCASSLGPYNEQFFGPGTRLTVL.

This clonotype has ten or more counts. V is TRBV9 and J is TRBJ1-2; D remains unclear. CDR3 length: 15 residues. Germline-derived CDR1 and CDR2 are SGDLS and YYNGEE. Trimming left V 4 bases short and J 3 bases short, with 16 bases between. The CDR3 DNA reads as TGTGCCAGCAGCCCCGACTCAGGCGCGTACTATGGCTACACCTTC. It translates to CASSPDSGAYYGYTF.